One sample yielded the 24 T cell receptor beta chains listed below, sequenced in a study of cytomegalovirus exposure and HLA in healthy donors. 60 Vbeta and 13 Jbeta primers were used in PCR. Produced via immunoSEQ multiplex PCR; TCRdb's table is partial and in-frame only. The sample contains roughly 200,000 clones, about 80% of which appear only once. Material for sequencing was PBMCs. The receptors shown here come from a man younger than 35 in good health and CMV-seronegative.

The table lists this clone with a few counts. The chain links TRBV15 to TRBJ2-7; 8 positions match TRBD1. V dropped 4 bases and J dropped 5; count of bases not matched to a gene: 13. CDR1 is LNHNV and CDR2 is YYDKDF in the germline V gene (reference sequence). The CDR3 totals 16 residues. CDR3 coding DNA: TGTGCCACCAGCACCCGACAGGGGAGAGACGGGAACGAGCAGTACTTC. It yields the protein CATSTRQGRDGNEQYF.

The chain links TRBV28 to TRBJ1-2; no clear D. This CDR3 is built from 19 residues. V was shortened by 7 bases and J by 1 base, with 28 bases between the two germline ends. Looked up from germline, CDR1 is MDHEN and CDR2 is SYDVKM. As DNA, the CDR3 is TGTGCCAGCACCACACTCCCGGGTCTGAAGAGTAAAATTAACTATGGCTACACCTTC. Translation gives CASTTLPGLKSKINYGYTF.

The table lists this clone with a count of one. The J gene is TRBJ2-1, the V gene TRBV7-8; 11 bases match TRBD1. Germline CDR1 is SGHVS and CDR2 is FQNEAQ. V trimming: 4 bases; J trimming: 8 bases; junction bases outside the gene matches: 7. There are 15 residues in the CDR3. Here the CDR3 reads CASSYPGQGGDEQFF. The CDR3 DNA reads TGTGCCAGCAGCTACCCGGGACAGGGGGGGGATGAGCAGTTCTTC.

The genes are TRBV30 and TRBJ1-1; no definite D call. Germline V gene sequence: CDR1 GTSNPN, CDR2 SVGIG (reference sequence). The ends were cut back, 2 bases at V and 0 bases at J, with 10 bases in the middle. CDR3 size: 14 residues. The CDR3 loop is CAWSYPGMNTEAFF. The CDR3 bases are TGTGCCTGGAGTTACCCAGGCATGAACACTGAAGCTTTCTTT.

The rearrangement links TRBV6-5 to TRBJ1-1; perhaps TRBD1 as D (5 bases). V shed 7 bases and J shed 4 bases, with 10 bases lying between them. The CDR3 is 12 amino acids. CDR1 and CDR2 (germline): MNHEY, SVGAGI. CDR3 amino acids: CASTPGGTEAFF. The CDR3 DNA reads TGTGCCAGCACCCCCGGGGGCACTGAAGCTTTCTTT.

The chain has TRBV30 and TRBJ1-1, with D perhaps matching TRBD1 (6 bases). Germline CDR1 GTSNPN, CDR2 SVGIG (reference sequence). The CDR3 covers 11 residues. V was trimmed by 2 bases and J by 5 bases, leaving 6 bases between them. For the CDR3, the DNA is TGTGCCTGGAGTAGGGGGACTGAAGCTTTCTTT. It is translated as CAWSRGTEAFF.

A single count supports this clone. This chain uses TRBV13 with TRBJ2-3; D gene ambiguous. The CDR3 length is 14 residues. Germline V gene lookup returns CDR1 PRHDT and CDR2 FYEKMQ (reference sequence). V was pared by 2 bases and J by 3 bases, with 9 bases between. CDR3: CASSLRQVTDTQYF. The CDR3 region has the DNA TGTGCCAGCAGCTTACGGCAGGTGACAGATACGCAGTATTTT.

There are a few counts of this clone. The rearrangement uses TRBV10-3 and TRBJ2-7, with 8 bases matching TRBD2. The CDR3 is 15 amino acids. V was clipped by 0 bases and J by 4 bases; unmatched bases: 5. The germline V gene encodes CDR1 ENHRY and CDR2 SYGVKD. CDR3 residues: CAISESTGLGYEQYF. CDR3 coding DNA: TGTGCCATCAGTGAGTCGACGGGACTAGGGTACGAGCAGTACTTC.

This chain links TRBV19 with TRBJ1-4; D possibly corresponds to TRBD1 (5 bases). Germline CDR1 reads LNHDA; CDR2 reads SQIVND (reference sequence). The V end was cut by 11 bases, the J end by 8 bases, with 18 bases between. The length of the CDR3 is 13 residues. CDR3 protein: CAGLRRQGEKLFF. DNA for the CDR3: TGTGCCGGCTTAAGACGGCAGGGAGAAAAACTGTTTTTT.

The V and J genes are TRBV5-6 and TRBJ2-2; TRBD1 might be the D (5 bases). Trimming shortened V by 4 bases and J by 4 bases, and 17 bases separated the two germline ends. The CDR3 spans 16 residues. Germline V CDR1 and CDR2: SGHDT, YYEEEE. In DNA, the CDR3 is TGTGCCAGCAGCGGTTGGGTCCAGGGTGGCACCGGGGAGCTGTTTTTT. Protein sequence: CASSGWVQGGTGELFF.

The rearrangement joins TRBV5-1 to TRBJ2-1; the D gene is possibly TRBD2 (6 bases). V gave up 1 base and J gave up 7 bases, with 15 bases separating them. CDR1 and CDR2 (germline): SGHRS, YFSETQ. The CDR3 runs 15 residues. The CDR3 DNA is TGCGCCAGCAGCTTGTTACCCGGGAGTCAGAATGAGCAGTTCTTC. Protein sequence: CASSLLPGSQNEQFF.

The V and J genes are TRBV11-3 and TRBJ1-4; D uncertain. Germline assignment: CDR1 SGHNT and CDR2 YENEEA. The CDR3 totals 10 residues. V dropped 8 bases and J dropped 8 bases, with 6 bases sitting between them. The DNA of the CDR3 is TGTGCCAGCTCGCGAGAAAAACTGTTTTTT. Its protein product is CASSREKLFF.

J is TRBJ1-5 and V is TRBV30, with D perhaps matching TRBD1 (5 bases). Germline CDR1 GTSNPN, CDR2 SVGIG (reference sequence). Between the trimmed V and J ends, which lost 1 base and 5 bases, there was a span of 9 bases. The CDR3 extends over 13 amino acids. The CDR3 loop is CAWSATGYQPQHF. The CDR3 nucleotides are TGTGCCTGGAGTGCTACAGGTTATCAGCCCCAGCATTTT.

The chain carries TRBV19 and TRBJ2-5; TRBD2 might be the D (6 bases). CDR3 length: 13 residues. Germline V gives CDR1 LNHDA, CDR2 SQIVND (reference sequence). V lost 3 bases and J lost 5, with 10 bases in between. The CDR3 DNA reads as TGTGCCAGTAGTATGGGCGGGGTTGAGACCCAGTACTTC. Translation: CASSMGGVETQYF.

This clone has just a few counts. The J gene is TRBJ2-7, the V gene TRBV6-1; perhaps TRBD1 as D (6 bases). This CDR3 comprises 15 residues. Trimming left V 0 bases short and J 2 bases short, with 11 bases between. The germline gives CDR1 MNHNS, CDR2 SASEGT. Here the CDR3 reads CASSEARTVTYEQYF. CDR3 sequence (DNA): TGTGCCAGCAGTGAAGCGCGGACAGTAACCTACGAGCAGTACTTC.

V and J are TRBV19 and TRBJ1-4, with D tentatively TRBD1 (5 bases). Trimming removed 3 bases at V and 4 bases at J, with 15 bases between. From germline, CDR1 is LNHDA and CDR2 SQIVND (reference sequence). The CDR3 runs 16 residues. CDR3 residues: CASSMGLTEINEKLFF. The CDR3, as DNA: TGTGCCAGTAGTATGGGACTGACCGAAATTAATGAAAAACTGTTTTTT. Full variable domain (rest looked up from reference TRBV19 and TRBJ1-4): DGGITQSPKYLFRKEGQNVTLSCEQNLNHDAMYWYRQDPGQGLRLIYYSQIVNDFQKGDIAEGYSVSREKKESFPLTVTSAQKNPTAFYLCASSMGLTEINEKLFFGSGTQLSVL.

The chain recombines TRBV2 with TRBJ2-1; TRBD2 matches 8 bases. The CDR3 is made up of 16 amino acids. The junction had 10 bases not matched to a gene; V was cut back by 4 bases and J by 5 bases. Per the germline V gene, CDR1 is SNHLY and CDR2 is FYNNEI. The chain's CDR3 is CASSGDTGGANNEQFF. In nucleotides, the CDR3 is TGTGCCAGCAGTGGTGATACGGGAGGGGCGAACAATGAGCAGTTCTTC.

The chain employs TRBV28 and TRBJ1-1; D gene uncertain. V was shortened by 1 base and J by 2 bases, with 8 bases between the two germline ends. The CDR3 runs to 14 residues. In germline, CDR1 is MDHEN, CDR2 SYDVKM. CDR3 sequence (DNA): TGTGCCAGCAGTTTATATGTCAGTAACACTGAAGCTTTCTTT. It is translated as CASSLYVSNTEAFF. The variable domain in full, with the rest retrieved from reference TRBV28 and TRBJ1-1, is DVKVTQSSRYLVKRTGEKVFLECVQDMDHENMFWYRQDPGLGLRLIYFSYDVKMKEKGDIPEGYSVSREKKERFSLILESASTNQTSMYLCASSLYVSNTEAFFGQGTRLTVV.

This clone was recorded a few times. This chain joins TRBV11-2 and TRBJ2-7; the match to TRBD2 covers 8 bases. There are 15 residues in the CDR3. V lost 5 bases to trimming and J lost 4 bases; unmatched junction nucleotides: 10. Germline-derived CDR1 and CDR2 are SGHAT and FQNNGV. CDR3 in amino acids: CASSLGGGLVYEQYF. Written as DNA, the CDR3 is TGTGCCAGCAGCCTGGGGGGGGGACTAGTGTACGAGCAGTACTTC.

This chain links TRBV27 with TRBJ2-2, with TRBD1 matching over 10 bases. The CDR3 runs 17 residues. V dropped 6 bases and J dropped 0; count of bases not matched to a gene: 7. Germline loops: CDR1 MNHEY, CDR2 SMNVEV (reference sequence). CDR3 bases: TGTGCCAGCAGCCTCAGACAGGGGGCACCGAACACCGGGGAGCTGTTTTTT. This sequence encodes CASSLRQGAPNTGELFF.

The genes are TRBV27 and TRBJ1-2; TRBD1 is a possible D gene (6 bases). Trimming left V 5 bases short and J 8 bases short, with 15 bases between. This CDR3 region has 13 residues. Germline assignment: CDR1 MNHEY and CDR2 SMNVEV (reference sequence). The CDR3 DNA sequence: TGTGCCAGCAGTCAGAACAGGGTTGACGGCTACACCTTC. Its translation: CASSQNRVDGYTF.

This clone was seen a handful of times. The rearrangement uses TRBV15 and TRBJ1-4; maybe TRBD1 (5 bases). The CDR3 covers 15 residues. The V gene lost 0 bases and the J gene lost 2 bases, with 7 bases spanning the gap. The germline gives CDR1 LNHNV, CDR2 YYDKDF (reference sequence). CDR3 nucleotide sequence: TGTGCCACCAGCAGAGACGGGGGTACTAATGAAAAACTGTTTTTT. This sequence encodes CATSRDGGTNEKLFF.

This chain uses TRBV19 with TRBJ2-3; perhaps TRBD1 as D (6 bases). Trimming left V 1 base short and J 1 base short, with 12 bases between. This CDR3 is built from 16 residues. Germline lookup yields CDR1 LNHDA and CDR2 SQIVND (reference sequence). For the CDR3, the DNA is TGTGCCAGTAGTATAGTTGGTAACAGGGGCACAGATACGCAGTATTTT. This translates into CASSIVGNRGTDTQYF.

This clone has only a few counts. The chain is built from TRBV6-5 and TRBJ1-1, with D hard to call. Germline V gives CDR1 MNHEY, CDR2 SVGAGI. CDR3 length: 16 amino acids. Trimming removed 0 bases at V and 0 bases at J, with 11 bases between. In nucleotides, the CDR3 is TGTGCCAGCAGTTACTCGTATAGAGGGATGAACACTGAAGCTTTCTTT. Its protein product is CASSYSYRGMNTEAFF.